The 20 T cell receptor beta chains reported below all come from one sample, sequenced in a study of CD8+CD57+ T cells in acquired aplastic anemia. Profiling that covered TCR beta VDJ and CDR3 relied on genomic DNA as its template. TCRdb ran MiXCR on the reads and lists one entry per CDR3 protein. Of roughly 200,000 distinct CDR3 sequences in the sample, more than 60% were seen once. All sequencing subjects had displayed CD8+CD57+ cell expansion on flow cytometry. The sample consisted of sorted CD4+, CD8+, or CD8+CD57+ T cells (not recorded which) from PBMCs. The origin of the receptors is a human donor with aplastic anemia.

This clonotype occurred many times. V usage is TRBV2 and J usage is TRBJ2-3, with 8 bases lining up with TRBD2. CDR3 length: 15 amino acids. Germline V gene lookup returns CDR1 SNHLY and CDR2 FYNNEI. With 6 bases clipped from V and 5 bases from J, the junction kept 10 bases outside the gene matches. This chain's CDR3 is CASSLAGNGEDTQYF. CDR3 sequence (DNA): TGTGCCAGCAGCTTAGCGGGGAACGGGGAAGATACGCAGTATTTT.

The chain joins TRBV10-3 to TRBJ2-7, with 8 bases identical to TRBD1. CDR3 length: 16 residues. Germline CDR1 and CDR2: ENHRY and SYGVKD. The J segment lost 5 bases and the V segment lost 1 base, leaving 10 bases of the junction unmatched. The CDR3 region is CAISEFGPGQVHEQYF. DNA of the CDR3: TGTGCCATCAGTGAGTTTGGCCCGGGACAGGTCCACGAGCAGTACTTC.

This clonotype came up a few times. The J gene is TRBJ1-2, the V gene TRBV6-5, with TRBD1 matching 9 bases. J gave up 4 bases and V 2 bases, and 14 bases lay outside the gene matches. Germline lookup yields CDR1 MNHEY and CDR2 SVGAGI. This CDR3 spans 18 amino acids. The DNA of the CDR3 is TGTGCCAGCAGTTACCTCCGGGACAGGGATGCGTCTACCTATGGCTACACCTTC. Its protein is CASSYLRDRDASTYGYTF.

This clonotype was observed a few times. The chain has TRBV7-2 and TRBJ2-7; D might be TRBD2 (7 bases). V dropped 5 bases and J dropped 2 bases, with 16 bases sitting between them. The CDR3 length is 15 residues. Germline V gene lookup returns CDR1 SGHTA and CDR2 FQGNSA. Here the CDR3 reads CASSPTGGTTYEQYF. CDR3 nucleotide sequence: TGTGCCAGCAGCCCAACCGGGGGGACAACCTACGAGCAGTACTTC.

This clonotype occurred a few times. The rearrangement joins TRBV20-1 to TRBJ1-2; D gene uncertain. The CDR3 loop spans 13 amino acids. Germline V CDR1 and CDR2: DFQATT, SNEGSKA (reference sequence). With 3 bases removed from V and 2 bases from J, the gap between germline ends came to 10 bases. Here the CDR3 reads CSARSVGNYGYTF. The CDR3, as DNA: TGCAGTGCTAGGTCTGTAGGGAACTATGGCTACACCTTC.

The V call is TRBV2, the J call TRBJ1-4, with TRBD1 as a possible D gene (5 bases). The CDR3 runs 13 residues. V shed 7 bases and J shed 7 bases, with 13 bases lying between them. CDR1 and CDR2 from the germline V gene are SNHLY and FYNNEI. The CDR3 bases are TGTGCCAGCAATGGGCAGGGCGGTGAAAAACTGTTTTTT. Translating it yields CASNGQGGEKLFF.

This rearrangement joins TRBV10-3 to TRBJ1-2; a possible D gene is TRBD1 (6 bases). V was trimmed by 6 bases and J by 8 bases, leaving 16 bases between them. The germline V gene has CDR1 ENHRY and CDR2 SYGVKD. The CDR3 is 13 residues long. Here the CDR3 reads CAIRLHNREGYTF. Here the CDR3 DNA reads TGTGCCATCAGGCTCCATAACAGGGAGGGCTACACCTTC.

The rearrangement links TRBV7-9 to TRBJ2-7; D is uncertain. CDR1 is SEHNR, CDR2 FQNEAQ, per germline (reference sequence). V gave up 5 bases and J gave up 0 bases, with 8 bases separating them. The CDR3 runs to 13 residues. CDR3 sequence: CASSHLHSYEQYF. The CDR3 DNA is TGTGCCAGCAGCCACTTACACTCCTACGAGCAGTACTTC.

CDR3 region: CASSESGGVGEQYF. The CDR3 bases are TGTGCCAGCAGTGAAAGTGGCGGGGTAGGTGAGCAGTACTTC. The genes are TRBV2 and TRBJ2-7, with D perhaps matching TRBD2 (6 bases). This CDR3 has 14 amino acids. The germline gives CDR1 SNHLY, CDR2 FYNNEI. The ends were cut back, 2 bases at V and 7 bases at J, with 15 bases in the middle.

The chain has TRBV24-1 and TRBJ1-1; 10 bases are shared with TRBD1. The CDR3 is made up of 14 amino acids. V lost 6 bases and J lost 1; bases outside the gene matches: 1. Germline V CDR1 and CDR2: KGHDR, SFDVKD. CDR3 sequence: CATSRTGGNTEAFF. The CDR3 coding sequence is TGTGCCACCAGTAGGACAGGGGGGAACACTGAAGCTTTCTTT.

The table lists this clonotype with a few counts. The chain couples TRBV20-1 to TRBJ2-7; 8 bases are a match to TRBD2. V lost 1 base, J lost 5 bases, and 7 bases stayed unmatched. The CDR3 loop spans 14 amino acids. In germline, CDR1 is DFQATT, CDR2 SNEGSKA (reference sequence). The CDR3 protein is CSARAGRALDEQYF. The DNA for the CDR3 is TGCAGTGCTAGAGCCGGGAGGGCCCTGGACGAGCAGTACTTC.

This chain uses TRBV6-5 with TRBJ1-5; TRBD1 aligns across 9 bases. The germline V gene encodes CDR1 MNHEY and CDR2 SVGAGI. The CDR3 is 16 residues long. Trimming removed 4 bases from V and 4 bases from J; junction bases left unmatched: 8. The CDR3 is CASSLNSGTGNQPQHF. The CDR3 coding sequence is TGTGCCAGCAGTTTAAACTCCGGGACAGGGAATCAGCCCCAGCATTTT.

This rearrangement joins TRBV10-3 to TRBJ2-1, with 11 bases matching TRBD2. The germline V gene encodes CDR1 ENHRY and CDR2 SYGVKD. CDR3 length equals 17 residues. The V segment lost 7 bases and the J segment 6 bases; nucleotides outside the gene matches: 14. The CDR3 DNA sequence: TGTGCCATCACCCCCGGGACTAGCGGCTTCACTCTCAATGAGCAGTTCTTC. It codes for CAITPGTSGFTLNEQFF.

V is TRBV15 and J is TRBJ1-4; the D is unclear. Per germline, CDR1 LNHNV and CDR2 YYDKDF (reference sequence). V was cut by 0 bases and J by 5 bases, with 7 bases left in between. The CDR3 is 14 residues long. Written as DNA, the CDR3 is TGTGCCACCAGCAGAGAAGCCAGGAATGAAAAACTGTTTTTT. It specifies CATSREARNEKLFF.

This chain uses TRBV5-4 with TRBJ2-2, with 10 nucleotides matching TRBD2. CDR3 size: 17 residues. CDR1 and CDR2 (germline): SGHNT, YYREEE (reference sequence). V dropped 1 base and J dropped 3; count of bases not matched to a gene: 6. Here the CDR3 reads CASSLPSGGHYTGELFF. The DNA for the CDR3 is TGTGCCAGCAGCTTGCCTAGCGGGGGACACTACACCGGGGAGCTGTTTTTT. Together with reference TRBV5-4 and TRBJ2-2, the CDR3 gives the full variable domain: ETGVTQSPTHLIKTRGQQVTLRCSSQSGHNTVSWYQQALGQGPQFIFQYYREEENGRGNFPPRFSGLQFPNYSSELNVNALELDDSALYLCASSLPSGGHYTGELFFGEGSRLTVL.

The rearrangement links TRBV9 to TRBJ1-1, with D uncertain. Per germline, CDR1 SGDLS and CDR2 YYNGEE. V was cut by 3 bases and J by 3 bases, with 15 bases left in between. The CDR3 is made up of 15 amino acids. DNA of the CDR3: TGTGCCAGCAGCGCCCTCCCCGGACCAGACACTGAAGCTTTCTTT. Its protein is CASSALPGPDTEAFF. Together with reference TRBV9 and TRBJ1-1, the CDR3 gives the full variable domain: DSGVTQTPKHLITATGQRVTLRCSPRSGDLSVYWYQQSLDQGLQFLIQYYNGEERAKGNILERFSAQQFPDLHSELNLSSLELGDSALYFCASSALPGPDTEAFFGQGTRLTVV.

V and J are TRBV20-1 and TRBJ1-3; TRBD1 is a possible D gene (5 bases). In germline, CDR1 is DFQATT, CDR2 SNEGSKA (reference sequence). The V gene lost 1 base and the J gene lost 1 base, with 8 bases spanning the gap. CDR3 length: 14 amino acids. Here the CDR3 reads CSARGQGSGNTIYF. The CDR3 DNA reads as TGCAGTGCTAGAGGGCAGGGTTCTGGAAACACCATATATTTT.

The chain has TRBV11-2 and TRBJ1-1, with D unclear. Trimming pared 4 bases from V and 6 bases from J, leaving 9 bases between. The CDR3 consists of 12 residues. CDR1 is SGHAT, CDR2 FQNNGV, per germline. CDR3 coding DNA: TGTGCCAGCAGCTCCCAAATTTCTGAAGCTTTCTTT. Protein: CASSSQISEAFF.

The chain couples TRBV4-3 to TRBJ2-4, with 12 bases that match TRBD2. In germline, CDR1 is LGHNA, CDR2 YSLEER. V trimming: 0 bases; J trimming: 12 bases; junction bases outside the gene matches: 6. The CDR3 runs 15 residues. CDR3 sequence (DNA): TGCGCCAGCAGCCAAGAGGGAACTAGCGGGGGGACTCAGTACTTC. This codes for CASSQEGTSGGTQYF.

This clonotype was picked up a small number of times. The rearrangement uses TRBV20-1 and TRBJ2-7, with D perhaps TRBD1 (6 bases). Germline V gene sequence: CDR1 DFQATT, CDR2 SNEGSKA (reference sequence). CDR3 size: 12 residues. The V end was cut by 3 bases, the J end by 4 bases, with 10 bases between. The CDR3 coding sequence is TGCAGTGCTAGCGGACAGACTTACGAGCAGTACTTC. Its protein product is CSASGQTYEQYF.